One sample yielded the 2 T cell receptor beta chains listed below, sequenced in a study of post-analysis software for immune sequencing data. Antigens of these TCRs are unknown. Presence of unique molecular identifiers characterized the TCR beta cDNA libraries. Each CDR3 protein gets one entry after TCRdb re-called the PCR reads with MiXCR. The profile shows a few hundred thousand distinct CDR3 sequences, under 55% of them singletons. Study-wide findings and caveats: Included in a set of several TRBV segments more frequent in patients than controls were TRBV5-6, TRBV5-1 and TRBV20-1.

The sample was blood. Every receptor here comes from a girl aged 10 to 17 with multiple sclerosis.

V gene TRBV7-3 combines with J gene TRBJ1-1; D unclear. The CDR3 is 14 amino acids. Trimming shortened V by 5 bases and J by 2 bases, and 12 bases separated the two germline ends. Germline CDR1 is SGHTA and CDR2 is FQGTGA. The CDR3 is CASSRSPGNTEAFF. The CDR3 DNA reads as TGTGCCAGCAGCCGATCTCCGGGAAACACTGAAGCTTTCTTT.

This clonotype was observed a few times. The rearrangement uses TRBV6-2 or TRBV6-3 and TRBJ1-4; D not certain. Germline lookup yields CDR1 MNHEY and CDR2 SVGEGT. The CDR3 covers 14 residues. Trimming shortened V by 4 bases and J by 0 bases, and 6 bases separated the two germline ends. CDR3 DNA: TGTGCCAGCAGTTGGGTCTCAACTAATGAAAAACTGTTTTTT. It is translated as CASSWVSTNEKLFF.